The next 19 T cell receptor beta chains were all read from a single sample in a study of chemoradiotherapy in HPV16-positive cancers. Sequenced by immunoSEQ multiplex PCR; TCRdb stores in-frame clones only, minus some. The data contain roughly 6,200 clones, 83% of them singletons. The specimen was tumor tissue, collected from a patient who underwent chemoradiotherapy. Receptor source: a human donor with HPV-associated anogenital cancer.

The chain carries TRBV18 and TRBJ1-1; D is uncertain. This CDR3 has 13 residues. Trimming left V 3 bases short and J 4 bases short, with 9 bases between. The germline CDR1 and CDR2 sequences are KGHSH and LQKENI. CDR3 nucleotide sequence: TGTGCCAGCTCACCCGACCAAGGCACTGAAGCTTTCTTT. It translates to CASSPDQGTEAFF.

The gene calls are TRBV4-1 and TRBJ1-3; D may be TRBD1 (5 bases). The germline gives CDR1 MGHRA, CDR2 YSYEKL. The CDR3 spans 16 residues. Trimming took off 0 bases at V and 0 bases at J, with 9 bases between the two ends. CDR3 in DNA: TGCGCCAGCAGCCAAGAGGGGCCTCCCTCTGGAAACACCATATATTTT. Residues: CASSQEGPPSGNTIYF.

The rearrangement joins TRBV15 to TRBJ2-7; 9 nucleotides agree with TRBD1. The CDR3 spans 15 residues. Germline CDR1 and CDR2: LNHNV and YYDKDF (reference sequence). The V segment lost 1 base and the J segment 3 bases; nucleotides outside the gene matches: 4. CDR3: CATSRGGGQGYEQYF. CDR3 nucleotide sequence: TGTGCCACCAGCAGAGGGGGGGGACAGGGCTACGAGCAGTACTTC.

This chain uses TRBV27 with TRBJ2-3; D call uncertain. The CDR3 sequence is 15 residues long. V dropped 5 bases and J dropped 3 bases, with 15 bases sitting between them. Germline V gene lookup returns CDR1 MNHEY and CDR2 SMNVEV (reference sequence). The CDR3 DNA sequence: TGTGCCAGCAGTGGGAATTCGGCCGCGACAGATACGCAGTATTTT. Protein sequence: CASSGNSAATDTQYF.

The chain is built from TRBV30 and TRBJ2-3; TRBD2 aligns across 10 bases. Germline CDR1 reads GTSNPN; CDR2 reads SVGIG (reference sequence). The CDR3 loop spans 15 amino acids. Trimming cost V 1 base and J 2 bases; bases outside gene matches: 3. This CDR3 reads CAWSGSGGVTDTQYF. The CDR3 DNA sequence: TGTGCCTGGAGTGGGAGCGGGGGGGTCACAGATACGCAGTATTTT.

The rearrangement joins TRBV30 to TRBJ1-1; D remains unclear. The CDR3 is made up of 12 amino acids. Germline V lookup: CDR1 GTSNPN, CDR2 SVGIG (reference sequence). Trimming left V 3 bases short and J 6 bases short, with 11 bases between. Here the CDR3 DNA reads TGTGCCTGGAGCCCACGGGGTTCTGAAGCTTTCTTT. This encodes CAWSPRGSEAFF.

The CDR3 loop reads CASTQRPGKDSPLHF. The CDR3 region has the DNA TGTGCCAGCACCCAAAGGCCAGGGAAGGATTCACCCCTCCACTTT. The chain employs TRBV2 and TRBJ1-6; a possible D gene is TRBD1 (5 bases). CDR3 size: 15 residues. V was cut by 7 bases and J by 8 bases, with 18 bases left in between. Germline CDR1 is SNHLY and CDR2 is FYNNEI.

The V and J genes are TRBV7-3 and TRBJ2-3, with 8 bases lining up with TRBD2. Germline V lookup: CDR1 SGHTA, CDR2 FQGTGA. With 4 bases clipped from V and 3 bases from J, the junction kept 6 bases outside the gene matches. The CDR3 consists of 15 residues. The chain's CDR3 is CASSYLGLATDTQYF. The CDR3 nucleotides are TGTGCCAGCAGCTATCTAGGACTAGCTACAGATACGCAGTATTTT.

This clone was detected a few times. This chain links TRBV5-1 with TRBJ1-1, with a possible D match to TRBD1 (5 bases). The CDR3 length is 14 residues. V dropped 0 bases and J dropped 5 bases, with 11 bases sitting between them. The germline gives CDR1 SGHRS, CDR2 YFSETQ. The CDR3 loop reads CASSLDGGKTEAFF. Here the CDR3 DNA reads TGCGCCAGCAGCTTGGACGGGGGGAAGACTGAAGCTTTCTTT.

The chain links TRBV28 to TRBJ2-1; D is unclear. This CDR3 comprises 11 residues. The V gene lost 3 bases and the J gene lost 10 bases, with 7 bases spanning the gap. Germline assignment: CDR1 MDHEN and CDR2 SYDVKM. The CDR3 bases are TGTGCCAGCAGTTTGGATCTAGAGCAGTTCTTC. Its translation is CASSLDLEQFF.

The sample holds a few counts of this clone. The CDR3 region is CAWTDSYEQYF. For the CDR3, the DNA is TGTGCCTGGACTGACAGCTACGAGCAGTACTTC. This rearrangement joins TRBV30 to TRBJ2-7; D possibly corresponds to TRBD1 (5 bases). The CDR3 extends over 11 amino acids. The germline CDR1 and CDR2 sequences are GTSNPN and SVGIG (reference sequence). V lost 4 bases and J lost 3, with 7 bases in between.

The CDR3 DNA is TGTGCCAGCAGCTTCGGACCCGGTGAAAAACTGTTTTTT. Its translation: CASSFGPGEKLFF. The chain couples TRBV7-2 to TRBJ1-4, with no clear D. The CDR3 is 13 residues long. From germline, CDR1 is SGHTA and CDR2 FQGNSA. V was clipped by 3 bases and J by 7 bases, with 9 bases between them.

This chain uses TRBV4-2 with TRBJ2-1; D is possibly TRBD2 (6 bases). Trimming cost V 0 bases and J 3 bases, with 12 bases left between them. This CDR3 contains 16 residues. Germline V CDR1 and CDR2: LGHNA, YNFKEQ. CDR3 amino acids: CASSQDIQRVYNEQFF. The CDR3 nucleotides read TGTGCCAGCAGCCAAGATATCCAGCGGGTCTACAATGAGCAGTTCTTC.

The rearrangement links TRBV23-1 to TRBJ1-6; D unclear. TRBV23-1 is reported as an ORF; its role is uncertain. CDR3 length: 16 residues. Trimming shortened V by 3 bases and J by 7 bases, and 16 bases separated the two germline ends. DNA of the CDR3: TGCGCCAGCAGTCAGATCGACGGAAGAGGAAATTCACCCCTCCACTTT. Its translation is CASSQIDGRGNSPLHF.

This chain uses TRBV7-7 with TRBJ2-2; D is undetermined. V was trimmed by 1 base and J by 0 bases, leaving 6 bases between them. Germline V CDR1 and CDR2: SSHAT, FNYEAQ (reference sequence). The CDR3 runs to 15 residues. CDR3 in amino acids: CASSLETANTGELFF. The CDR3 coding sequence is TGTGCCAGCAGCTTAGAGACGGCGAACACCGGGGAGCTGTTTTTT.

The rearrangement uses TRBV4-2 and TRBJ1-2; D uncertain. The CDR3 is 16 amino acids. Trimming cost V 0 bases and J 5 bases, with 16 bases left between them. Germline V gives CDR1 LGHNA, CDR2 YNFKEQ. CDR3 sequence reads: CASSQESAIPTYGYTF. CDR3 DNA: TGTGCCAGCAGCCAAGAGTCAGCGATACCTACATATGGCTACACCTTC.

V is TRBV7-9 and J is TRBJ1-1; 7 positions match TRBD1. V dropped 2 bases and J dropped 1; count of bases not matched to a gene: 4. Germline-derived CDR1 and CDR2 are SEHNR and FQNEAQ (reference sequence). This CDR3 region has 15 residues. The CDR3 protein is CASSLLGQRNTEAFF. DNA of the CDR3: TGTGCCAGCAGCTTATTGGGACAGAGGAACACTGAAGCTTTCTTT.

This CDR3 reads CASSITASRRYGYTF. In nucleotides, the CDR3 is TGTGCCAGTAGTATAACTGCCTCAAGGAGGTATGGCTACACCTTC. The chain recombines TRBV19 with TRBJ1-2; the D is unclear. This CDR3 is 15 amino acids long. Trimming took off 2 bases at V and 5 bases at J, with 15 bases between the two ends. Germline V gene data show CDR1 as LNHDA and CDR2 as SQIVND (reference sequence). Looking up the rest from reference TRBV19 and TRBJ1-2 gives the full variable domain: DGGITQSPKYLFRKEGQNVTLSCEQNLNHDAMYWYRQDPGQGLRLIYYSQIVNDFQKGDIAEGYSVSREKKESFPLTVTSAQKNPTAFYLCASSITASRRYGYTFGSGTRLTVV.

V is TRBV10-3 and J is TRBJ1-5, with D unresolved. This CDR3 has 16 residues. V was trimmed by 6 bases and J by 0 bases, leaving 15 bases between them. CDR1 and CDR2 (germline): ENHRY, SYGVKD. The DNA of the CDR3 is TGTGCCATCAGCGACGCGGGTCGGAATAGCAATCAGCCCCAGCATTTT. Translation gives CAISDAGRNSNQPQHF.